This T cell receptor beta chain appears in the sequencing data of a study of blood T cells in healthy people across ages. Whole-study findings and limits: Diversity was higher, and naive CD4+ cells more numerous, in long-lived donors than in aged donors. Donor CMV status was unknown, possibly confounding expanded clonotype changes. Older age went with lower TCR beta diversity per million T cells, in a roughly linear way.

The authors ran a second PCR of 7 to 11 cycles using a sample-barcoded 5' primer and a J-beta primer mix. The template-switch adaptor, which had 12 random nucleotides, put a tag on each cDNA molecule. One entry per CDR3 protein, called by TCRdb with MiXCR from the 5' RACE reads. The data hold 850,000 to 1,100,000 distinct CDR3 sequences, with around two fifths observed a single time. This CDR3 contains 10 residues. Germline V CDR1 and CDR2: SQVTM, ANQGSEA. Unmatched junction bases numbered 7, after V lost 5 bases and J lost 15 bases. This clonotype was seen only a few times. Its antigen is undetermined.

The receptor was derived from a man younger than 35 in good health. The chain couples TRBV29-1 to TRBJ2-1, with 7 bases aligning to TRBD1. Material for sequencing was blood. The CDR3 reads CSVIVDRAFF. The DNA for the CDR3 is TGCAGCGTTATAGTCGACAGGGCGTTCTTC.